Presented here are 8 T cell receptor beta chains from one specimen sequenced in a study of Graves' ophthalmopathy and Graves' hyperthyroidism. RNA transcripts served as template for amplifying TCR beta CDR3 sequences. Amplification began with first-round RT-PCR using HTBI primers, then second-round multiplex PCR was performed. TCRdb independently ran MiXCR on the multiplex PCR reads; one entry per CDR3 protein. The sample lists a few hundred thousand distinct CDR3 sequences, 15% to 20% occurring once. Sequenced sample: peripheral blood. The source is an adult woman with stable Graves' hyperthyroidism.

This clonotype was counted only a few times. Written as DNA, the CDR3 is TGTGCCAGCAGCCCGACTAGCGGGAAACGATGGGAGACCCAGTACTTC. It encodes CASSPTSGKRWETQYF. V usage is TRBV13 and J usage is TRBJ2-5, with 11 bases that match TRBD2. V lost 5 bases and J lost 5; bases outside the gene matches: 10. CDR3 size: 16 residues. Germline assignment: CDR1 PRHDT and CDR2 FYEKMQ (reference sequence).

This chain joins TRBV7-3 and TRBJ2-7, with TRBD1 as a possible D gene (5 bases). Trimming left V 2 bases short and J 0 bases short, with 11 bases between. CDR1 SGHTA and CDR2 FQGTGA come from the germline V gene. The CDR3 runs to 15 residues. CDR3 region: CASSLGRAHSYEQYF. The CDR3 DNA reads TGTGCCAGCAGCTTAGGCAGGGCCCACTCCTACGAGCAGTACTTC.

The chain employs TRBV6-1 and TRBJ2-7; 9 bases agree with TRBD2. After removal of 3 bases from V and 4 bases from J, the junction contained 7 bases not matched to a gene. The CDR3 runs to 15 residues. CDR1 is MNHNS and CDR2 is SASEGT in the germline V gene. The CDR3 nucleotides are TGTGCCAGCAGTGACCGACTAGCGGCCCCGTACGAGCAGTACTTC. Amino acids: CASSDRLAAPYEQYF.

This clonotype was counted ten times or more. The chain has TRBV5-1 and TRBJ2-1, with TRBD2 matching over 14 bases. The CDR3 is 18 residues long. J lost 6 bases, V lost 1 base, and 9 bases had no gene match. Germline CDR1 and CDR2: SGHRS and YFSETQ. The DNA for the CDR3 is TGCGCCAGCAGCTTGAGGAGGGGACTAGCGGGAGACTTCAATGAGCAGTTCTTC. This codes for CASSLRRGLAGDFNEQFF. Drawing the rest from reference TRBV5-1 and TRBJ2-1, the complete variable domain is KAGVTQTPRYLIKTRGQQVTLSCSPISGHRSVSWYQQTPGQGLQFLFEYFSETQRNKGNFPGRFSGRQFSNSRSEMNVSTLELGDSALYLCASSLRRGLAGDFNEQFFGPGTRLTVL.

Many counts were recorded for this clonotype. This chain joins TRBV6-5 and TRBJ1-5; TRBD1 matches at 8 bases. Germline V CDR1 and CDR2: MNHEY, SVGAGI. J lost 2 bases, V lost 7 bases, and 13 bases had no gene match. This CDR3 has 17 residues. CDR3 protein: CASKDRAAFLGNQPQHF. The CDR3 coding sequence is TGTGCCAGCAAGGACAGGGCCGCCTTTTTGGGCAATCAGCCCCAGCATTTT.

The gene calls are TRBV20-1 and TRBJ2-7; 9 bases line up with TRBD2. The CDR3 spans 15 residues. Trimming took 0 bases from V and 5 from J; bases not matched to a gene: 8. Germline V gives CDR1 DFQATT, CDR2 SNEGSKA (reference sequence). CDR3 DNA: TGCAGTGCTAGAGATCTCCTAGCGGGACTTCACGAGCAGTACTTC. Its protein product is CSARDLLAGLHEQYF.

This chain connects TRBV30 to TRBJ2-7; 13 bases agree with TRBD2. This CDR3 comprises 17 residues. Trimming at V came to 0 bases and at J to 0 bases, leaving 5 bases not matched to a gene. CDR1 and CDR2 (germline): GTSNPN, SVGIG (reference sequence). The CDR3 DNA is TGTGCCTGGAGTGTTGGCCGGACTAGCGGGAGCTCCTACGAGCAGTACTTC. Translation: CAWSVGRTSGSSYEQYF.

This clonotype was found many times. This chain connects TRBV27 to TRBJ2-7; possibly TRBD2 for D (6 bases). CDR3 length: 13 residues. The V end was cut by 4 bases, the J end by 3 bases, with 10 bases between. Germline V gene sequence: CDR1 MNHEY, CDR2 SMNVEV (reference sequence). Here the CDR3 reads CASSWRENYEQYF. As DNA, the CDR3 is TGTGCCAGCAGTTGGCGGGAAAACTACGAGCAGTACTTC.